One sample yielded the 20 T cell receptor beta chains listed below, sequenced in a study of cytomegalovirus exposure and HLA in healthy donors (dated by TCRdb to 2016 to 2017). Library creation used the immunoSEQ multiplex PCR assay. The multiplex PCR relied on a mix of 60 forward primers for TCR Vbeta segments and 13 reverse primers for TCR Jbeta segments. TCRdb mirrors the immuneACCESS table, restricted to in-frame sequences. Some clones are absent from its copies; in checked studies, under half trace to an unresolved V gene, and the reason for the others is unknown. The sample data list over 130,000 clones, and 75% to 90% of these were observed just once. The top ten clones comprise 1.2% of the sample. The sample was PBMCs. These receptors were collected from a female donor in good health and CMV-seronegative.

In DNA form, the CDR3 reads TGTGCCAGCAGCAAATGTGGACAGGGCAATCAGCCCCAGCATTTT. Amino acids: CASSKCGQGNQPQHF. V usage is TRBV21-1 and J usage is TRBJ1-5; TRBD1 is taken as the D call from the table, unchecked against the DNA. TRBV21-1 is marked as a pseudogene. The CDR3 is made up of 15 amino acids.

This chain joins TRBV9 and TRBJ1-1; D is perhaps TRBD1 (6 bases). Germline V gene sequence: CDR1 SGDLS, CDR2 YYNGEE. This CDR3 is built from 13 residues. Deletions cut 3 bases from V and 10 bases from J, with 16 bases between. Written as DNA, the CDR3 is TGTGCCAGCAGCGAGCACCCAGGGGAATCAGCTTTCTTT. Encoded protein: CASSEHPGESAFF.

Notes on this clone: Relative to the germline gene, one junction end is altered; a read error may explain this. The sample has other DNA sequences that encode this CDR3 too. V and J are TRBV27 and TRBJ2-2; maybe TRBD1 (5 bases). The CDR3 extends over 12 amino acids. Germline CDR1 is MNHEY and CDR2 is SMNVEV (reference sequence). This chain's CDR3 is CASKGETGELFF. DNA of the CDR3: TGTGCCAGCAAAGGGGAAACCGGTGAGCTGTTTTTT.

The chain uses TRBV19 and TRBJ2-7; 8 bases line up with TRBD1. Germline V gene sequence: CDR1 LNHDA, CDR2 SQIVND (reference sequence). V shed 5 bases and J 5 bases; nucleotides not matched to a gene: 5. This CDR3 comprises 13 residues. The CDR3 region is CASSGQGANEQYF. The CDR3 nucleotides are TGTGCCAGTAGTGGGCAGGGGGCGAACGAGCAGTACTTC.

V gene TRBV5-4 combines with J gene TRBJ1-4, with 8 nucleotides matching TRBD1. The J segment lost 7 bases and the V segment lost 4 bases, leaving 9 bases of the junction unmatched. Germline loops: CDR1 SGHNT, CDR2 YYREEE (reference sequence). The CDR3 totals 15 residues. CDR3 loop: CASSADRGGREKLFF. Written as DNA, the CDR3 is TGTGCCAGCAGCGCAGACAGGGGCGGGCGTGAAAAACTGTTTTTT.

This clone was counted a single time. J is TRBJ2-1 and V is TRBV2; 9 bases agree with TRBD1. The CDR3 has 15 residues. Trimming removed 3 bases from V and 9 bases from J; junction bases left unmatched: 9. CDR1 is SNHLY, CDR2 FYNNEI, per germline. In nucleotides, the CDR3 is TGTGCCAGCAGTGATTCGGGACAGGGTATCAGTGAGCAGTTCTTC. This translates into CASSDSGQGISEQFF.

The chain is built from TRBV5-1 and TRBJ2-5; no clear D gene. Per the germline V gene, CDR1 is SGHRS and CDR2 is YFSETQ. Trimming removed 4 bases at V and 5 bases at J, with 9 bases between. The CDR3 loop spans 12 amino acids. The CDR3 sequence: CASSETRETQYF. CDR3 nucleotide sequence: TGCGCCAGCAGCGAGACTCGCGAGACCCAGTACTTC.

A remark on this clone: Other DNA sequences within the sample encode an identical CDR3. The chain has TRBV6-5 and TRBJ1-5, with D unclear. V dropped 0 bases and J dropped 7 bases, with 7 bases sitting between them. Per the germline V gene, CDR1 is MNHEY and CDR2 is SVGAGI. There are 13 residues in the CDR3. Here the CDR3 reads CASSYSAGQPQHF. For the CDR3, the DNA is TGTGCCAGCAGTTACTCGGCGGGCCAGCCCCAGCATTTT.

V usage is TRBV7-2 and J usage is TRBJ1-3; 9 bases are shared with TRBD1. This CDR3 contains 15 residues. The V and J ends lost 3 bases and 3 bases, in that order; junction bases with no gene match: 3. Germline CDR1 reads SGHTA; CDR2 reads FQGNSA. The CDR3 spells CASSLDRGGGNTIYF. In nucleotides, the CDR3 is TGTGCCAGCAGCTTGGACAGGGGAGGTGGAAACACCATATATTTT.

The V and J genes are TRBV12-5 and TRBJ1-1; 9 bases are a match to TRBD1. The CDR3 spans 13 residues. CDR1 is LGHNT and CDR2 is FRNRAP in the germline V gene. After removal of 3 bases from V and 11 bases from J, the junction contained 7 bases not matched to a gene. The CDR3 region has the DNA TGTGCTAGTGGTTTTGAGGGACAGGGTGACGCTTTCTTT. It is translated as CASGFEGQGDAFF.

This chain links TRBV19 with TRBJ2-1, with D perhaps matching TRBD2 (6 bases). This CDR3 has 16 residues. The ends were cut back, 6 bases at V and 1 base at J, with 16 bases in the middle. Germline values: CDR1 LNHDA, CDR2 SQIVND (reference sequence). The CDR3 coding sequence is TGTGCCAGTAGAGATGGGACGCGGGGATCCTACAATGAGCAGTTCTTC. Translation: CASRDGTRGSYNEQFF. The full variable domain, its missing parts supplied by reference TRBV19 and TRBJ2-1, is DGGITQSPKYLFRKEGQNVTLSCEQNLNHDAMYWYRQDPGQGLRLIYYSQIVNDFQKGDIAEGYSVSREKKESFPLTVTSAQKNPTAFYLCASRDGTRGSYNEQFFGPGTRLTVL.

The genes are TRBV28 and TRBJ2-5, with 14 bases fitting TRBD2. Per the germline V gene, CDR1 is MDHEN and CDR2 is SYDVKM. CDR3 length: 17 amino acids. The V and J ends lost 6 bases and 0 bases, in that order; junction bases with no gene match: 6. CDR3 protein: CASSPWTSGRYQETQYF. CDR3 in DNA: TGTGCCAGCAGCCCCTGGACTAGCGGGAGGTACCAAGAGACCCAGTACTTC.

This clone was seen once. A junction end diverges from the germline sequence, so it may reflect a read error. The chain couples TRBV2 to TRBJ2-4, with unresolved D. This CDR3 contains 11 residues. CDR1 is SNHLY and CDR2 is FYNNEI in the germline V gene. In DNA form, the CDR3 reads TGTGCCAGCAGTGAAACGGTAACTGTTTGTTTC. Translated: CASSETVTVCF.

This chain links TRBV5-4 with TRBJ2-7, with 9 positions matching TRBD1. The CDR3 totals 14 residues. Germline V gene lookup returns CDR1 SGHNT and CDR2 YYREEE (reference sequence). J gave up 5 bases and V 4 bases, and 7 bases lay outside the gene matches. The CDR3 region has the DNA TGTGCCAGCAGCATACCGACAGGGGGTGACGAGCAGTACTTC. Amino acid sequence: CASSIPTGGDEQYF.

The chain employs TRBV11-2 and TRBJ1-5, with no clear D. V lost 1 base and J 7 bases, leaving 14 bases between the germline ends. This CDR3 comprises 15 residues. The V gene's germline CDR1 is SGHAT and CDR2 FQNNGV. CDR3 residues: CASSLGTSNIQPQHF. The CDR3 nucleotides are TGTGCCAGCAGCTTAGGCACCTCTAATATCCAGCCCCAGCATTTT.

A word on this clone: Relative to the germline gene, one junction end is altered; a read error may explain this. The V call is TRBV7-3, the J call TRBJ2-3; TRBD2 agrees at 9 bases. Germline V CDR1 and CDR2: SGHTA, FQGTGA. The CDR3 has 16 residues. In nucleotides, the CDR3 is TGTGCCAGCAGCGCACGATCCGGGACTAGCAGAGATACGCAGTATTTT. The encoded protein is CASSARSGTSRDTQYF.

This clone was observed a few times. The J gene is TRBJ2-6, the V gene TRBV6-1; 7 bases are shared with TRBD2. This CDR3 region has 17 residues. The germline V gene encodes CDR1 MNHNS and CDR2 SASEGT. V gave up 0 bases and J gave up 4 bases; unmatched junction bases: 6. The CDR3 region is CASSEAWGGSGANVLTF. The CDR3 DNA reads as TGTGCCAGCAGTGAAGCCTGGGGAGGGAGCGGGGCCAACGTCCTGACTTTC.

The chain has TRBV28 and TRBJ1-2, with D unresolved. This CDR3 contains 13 residues. Per the germline V gene, CDR1 is MDHEN and CDR2 is SYDVKM. Trimming removed 5 bases at V and 4 bases at J, with 11 bases between. The CDR3 loop reads CASSVRLLYGYTF. The CDR3 bases are TGTGCCAGCAGTGTCCGACTCCTCTATGGCTACACCTTC.

The chain couples TRBV28 to TRBJ1-5; D call uncertain. V was trimmed by 6 bases and J by 0 bases, leaving 21 bases between them. This CDR3 spans 18 amino acids. The V gene's germline CDR1 is MDHEN and CDR2 SYDVKM. CDR3 bases: TGTGCCAGCAGCCCCGAGTTTGGGCAGGCGGGTAGCAATCAGCCCCAGCATTTT. Encoded protein: CASSPEFGQAGSNQPQHF.

The V gene is TRBV6-1, the J gene TRBJ1-5; 11 bases map to TRBD1. Trimming removed 3 bases from V and 6 bases from J; junction bases left unmatched: 4. The CDR3 consists of 15 residues. Per the germline V gene, CDR1 is MNHNS and CDR2 is SASEGT. The CDR3 DNA follows: TGTGCCAGCAGTGACCCGGACAGGGGGCTTCAGCCCCAGCATTTT. Amino acid sequence: CASSDPDRGLQPQHF.